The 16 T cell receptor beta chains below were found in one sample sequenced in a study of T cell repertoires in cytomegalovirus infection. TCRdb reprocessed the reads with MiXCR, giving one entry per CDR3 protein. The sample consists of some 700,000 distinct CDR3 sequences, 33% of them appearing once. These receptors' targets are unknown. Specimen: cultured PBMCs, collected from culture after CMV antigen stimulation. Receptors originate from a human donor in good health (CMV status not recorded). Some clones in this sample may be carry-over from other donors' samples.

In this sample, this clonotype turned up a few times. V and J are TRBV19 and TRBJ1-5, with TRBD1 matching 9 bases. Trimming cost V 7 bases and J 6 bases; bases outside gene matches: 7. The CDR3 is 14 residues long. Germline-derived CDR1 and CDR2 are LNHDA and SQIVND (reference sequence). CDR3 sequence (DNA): TGTGCCAGTACCGGGACAGGGTATTTTCAGCCCCAGCATTTT. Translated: CASTGTGYFQPQHF.

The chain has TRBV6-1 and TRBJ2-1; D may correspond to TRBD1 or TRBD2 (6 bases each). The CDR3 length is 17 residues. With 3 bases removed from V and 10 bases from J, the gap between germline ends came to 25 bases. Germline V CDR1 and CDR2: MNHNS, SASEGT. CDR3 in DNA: TGTGCCAGCAGTGAGACGATAGCCCTCGGGGGCCTCCTGGAGCAGTTCTTC. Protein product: CASSETIALGGLLEQFF.

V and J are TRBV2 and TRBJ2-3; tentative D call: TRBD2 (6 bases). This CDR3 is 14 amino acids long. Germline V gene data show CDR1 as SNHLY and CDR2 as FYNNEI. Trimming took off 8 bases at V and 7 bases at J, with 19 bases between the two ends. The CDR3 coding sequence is TGTGCCAGCCCTCCCCCTGGGACTGCTCATACGCAGTATTTT. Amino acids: CASPPPGTAHTQYF.

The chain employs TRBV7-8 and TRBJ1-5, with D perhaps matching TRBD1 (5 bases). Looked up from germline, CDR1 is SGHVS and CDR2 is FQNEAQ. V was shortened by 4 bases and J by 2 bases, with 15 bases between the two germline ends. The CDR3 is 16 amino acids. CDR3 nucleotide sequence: TGTGCCAGCAGCTCCTATAGGTTAGGGGGCAATCAGCCCCAGCATTTT. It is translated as CASSSYRLGGNQPQHF.

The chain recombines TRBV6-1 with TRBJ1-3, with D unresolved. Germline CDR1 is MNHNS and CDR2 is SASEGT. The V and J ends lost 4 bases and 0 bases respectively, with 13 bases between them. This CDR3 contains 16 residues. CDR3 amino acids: CASSAGGLRSGNTIYF. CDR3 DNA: TGTGCCAGCAGTGCAGGAGGGCTGCGCTCTGGAAACACCATATATTTT.

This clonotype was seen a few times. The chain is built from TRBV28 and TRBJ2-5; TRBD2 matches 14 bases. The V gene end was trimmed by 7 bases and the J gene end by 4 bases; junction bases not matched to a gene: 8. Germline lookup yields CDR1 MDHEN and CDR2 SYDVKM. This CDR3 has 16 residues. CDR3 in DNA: TGTGCCAGCAAATTCTTCGGACTAGCGGGGGGAGAGACCCAGTACTTC. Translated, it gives CASKFFGLAGGETQYF.

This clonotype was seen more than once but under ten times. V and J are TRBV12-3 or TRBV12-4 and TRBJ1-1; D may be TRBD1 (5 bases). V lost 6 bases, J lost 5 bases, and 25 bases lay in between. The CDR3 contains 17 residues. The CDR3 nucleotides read TGTGCCAGCAGCCTCCGCGCAGGGAACTATCTAAGAACTGAAGCTTTCTTT. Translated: CASSLRAGNYLRTEAFF.

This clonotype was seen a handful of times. Here the CDR3 DNA reads TGTGCCAGCAGTGCCCGGGGCCAAGAGACCCAGTACTTC. Translating it yields CASSARGQETQYF. The genes are TRBV12-3 or TRBV12-4 and TRBJ2-5, with a possible D match to TRBD2 (5 bases). The germline V and J ends were trimmed by 5 bases and 1 base, with 8 bases remaining between them. There are 13 residues in the CDR3.

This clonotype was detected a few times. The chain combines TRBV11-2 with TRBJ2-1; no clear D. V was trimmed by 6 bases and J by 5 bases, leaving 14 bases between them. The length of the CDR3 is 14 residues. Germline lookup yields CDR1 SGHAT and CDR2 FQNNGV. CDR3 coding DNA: TGTGCCAGCAGATCTACCGGGTCCGACAATGAGCAGTTCTTC. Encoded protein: CASRSTGSDNEQFF.

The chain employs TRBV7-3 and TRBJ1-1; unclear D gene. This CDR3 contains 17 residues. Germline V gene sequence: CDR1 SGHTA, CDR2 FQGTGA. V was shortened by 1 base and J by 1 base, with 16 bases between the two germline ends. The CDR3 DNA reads TGTGCCAGCAGCTTAAGGATCCGGCCTTTGGGGAACACTGAAGCTTTCTTT. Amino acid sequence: CASSLRIRPLGNTEAFF.

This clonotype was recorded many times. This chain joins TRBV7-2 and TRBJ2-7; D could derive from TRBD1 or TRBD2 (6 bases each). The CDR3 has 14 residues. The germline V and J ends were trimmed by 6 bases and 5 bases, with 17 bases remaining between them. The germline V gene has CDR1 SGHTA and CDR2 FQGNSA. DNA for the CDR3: TGTGCCAGCAGACTAGGGGGGAGTGGCAACGAGCAGTACTTC. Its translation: CASRLGGSGNEQYF.

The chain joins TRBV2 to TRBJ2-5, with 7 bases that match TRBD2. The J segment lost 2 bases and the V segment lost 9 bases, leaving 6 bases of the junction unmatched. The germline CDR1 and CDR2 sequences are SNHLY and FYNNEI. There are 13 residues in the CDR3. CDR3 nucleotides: TGTGCCAGTACGAGCGGGGCGCAAGAGACCCAGTACTTC. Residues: CASTSGAQETQYF.

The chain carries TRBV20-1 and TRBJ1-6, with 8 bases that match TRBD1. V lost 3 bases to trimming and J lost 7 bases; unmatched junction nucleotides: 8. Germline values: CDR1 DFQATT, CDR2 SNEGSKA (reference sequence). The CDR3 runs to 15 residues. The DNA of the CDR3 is TGCAGTGCTAGGGGACAGGCCCATTCAAATTCACCCCTCCACTTT. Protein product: CSARGQAHSNSPLHF.

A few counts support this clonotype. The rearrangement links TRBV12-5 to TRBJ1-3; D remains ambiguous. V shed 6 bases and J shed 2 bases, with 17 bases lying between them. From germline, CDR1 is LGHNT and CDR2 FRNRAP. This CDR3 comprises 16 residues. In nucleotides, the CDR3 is TGTGCTAGTGGCCCTGACACACCCTGGCCTGGAAACACCATATATTTT. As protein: CASGPDTPWPGNTIYF.

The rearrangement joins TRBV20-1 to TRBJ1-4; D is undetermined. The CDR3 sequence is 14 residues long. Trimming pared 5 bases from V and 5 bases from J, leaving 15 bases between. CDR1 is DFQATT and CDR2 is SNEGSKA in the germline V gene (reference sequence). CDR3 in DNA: TGCAGTGCTCCCCTCGGAGGGCCAAATGAAAAACTGTTTTTT. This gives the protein CSAPLGGPNEKLFF.

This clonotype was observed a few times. The CDR3 sequence: CTGRTFHNEQFF. As DNA, the CDR3 is TGCACCGGCCGGACCTTTCACAATGAGCAGTTCTTC. This chain uses TRBV20-1 with TRBJ2-1; D call uncertain. CDR3 length: 12 residues. Germline CDR1 reads DFQATT; CDR2 reads SNEGSKA (reference sequence).